The 32 T cell receptor beta chains below were found in one sample sequenced in a study of cytomegalovirus exposure and HLA in healthy donors. The data were produced by immunoSEQ multiplex PCR, yet TCRdb's version contains in-frame clones alone and is incomplete. The top ten hold approximately 6.3% of the sample, which has around 50,000 clones, approximately 95% seen once. The sequenced sample consisted of PBMCs. Receptors originate from a woman younger than 30 in good health and CMV-seronegative.

This clone was seen a single time. The V call is TRBV30, the J call TRBJ1-1; no clear D. The germline CDR1 and CDR2 sequences are GTSNPN and SVGIG (reference sequence). V gave up 4 bases and J gave up 4 bases, with 19 bases separating them. This CDR3 comprises 15 residues. The CDR3 sequence: CAWKSSMLKFTEAFF. The CDR3 region has the DNA TGTGCCTGGAAATCGAGTATGTTGAAGTTCACTGAAGCTTTCTTT.

This clone came up once. This rearrangement joins TRBV12-5 to TRBJ2-1; D may be TRBD1 (6 bases). Trimming stripped 1 base from V and 8 bases from J, with 6 bases between. This CDR3 comprises 12 residues. Germline CDR1 reads LGHNT; CDR2 reads FRNRAP. In DNA, the CDR3 is TGTGCTAGTGGTTTGGCAGGGGATGAGCAGTTCTTC. Its protein is CASGLAGDEQFF.

V is TRBV5-4 and J is TRBJ2-3, with 12 bases matching TRBD2. The trim removed 2 bases at V and 1 base at J, leaving 2 bases unmatched. The CDR3 covers 16 residues. Germline CDR1 SGHNT, CDR2 YYREEE (reference sequence). The CDR3 sequence is CASSLLAGGRTDTQYF. The DNA for the CDR3 is TGTGCCAGCAGCTTACTAGCGGGGGGCCGCACAGATACGCAGTATTTT.

The chain uses TRBV5-6 and TRBJ1-1; TRBD1 agrees at 8 bases. CDR3 length: 15 amino acids. Germline-derived CDR1 and CDR2 are SGHDT and YYEEEE. The V segment lost 4 bases and the J segment 3 bases; nucleotides outside the gene matches: 8. CDR3 region: CASSTTGQGYTEAFF. CDR3 sequence (DNA): TGTGCCAGCAGCACCACAGGACAGGGCTACACTGAAGCTTTCTTT.

The chain is built from TRBV7-9 and TRBJ2-3, with TRBD2 identical over 8 bases. The germline CDR1 and CDR2 sequences are SEHNR and FQNEAQ (reference sequence). V trimming: 1 base; J trimming: 2 bases; junction bases outside the gene matches: 8. The CDR3 length is 17 residues. CDR3 region: CASSLGTSRPHTDTQYF. The DNA of the CDR3 is TGTGCCAGCAGCTTAGGGACTAGCAGACCACACACAGATACGCAGTATTTT.

The chain combines TRBV4-1 with TRBJ1-4; D not resolved. Germline CDR1 MGHRA, CDR2 YSYEKL. Between the trimmed V and J ends, which lost 0 bases and 6 bases, there was a span of 17 bases. This CDR3 has 17 amino acids. The CDR3 loop reads CASSQDPAARGDEKLFF. The CDR3, as DNA: TGCGCCAGCAGCCAAGACCCGGCGGCCCGAGGAGATGAAAAACTGTTTTTT.

This chain connects TRBV6-6 to TRBJ2-1, with TRBD2 matching over 7 bases. The CDR3 totals 16 residues. V was pared by 11 bases and J by 2 bases, with 15 bases of the junction left unmatched. Germline V gene data show CDR1 as MNHNY and CDR2 as SVGAGI (reference sequence). The CDR3 here is CASEHQRGGPYNEQFF. As DNA, the CDR3 is TGTGCCTCAGAACACCAGCGGGGAGGCCCCTACAATGAGCAGTTCTTC.

V is TRBV19 and J is TRBJ2-3; 9 bases align to TRBD2. Germline V lookup: CDR1 LNHDA, CDR2 SQIVND (reference sequence). Trimming cost V 7 bases and J 1 base; bases outside gene matches: 15. CDR3 length: 18 amino acids. CDR3 nucleotides: TGTGCCAGTACCCTGGGAGCGGGAGGATCGTTAGGCACAGATACGCAGTATTTT. It specifies CASTLGAGGSLGTDTQYF.

V gene TRBV7-9 combines with J gene TRBJ1-2; possibly TRBD1 for D (5 bases). The CDR3 has 12 amino acids. The germline V gene has CDR1 SEHNR and CDR2 FQNEAQ (reference sequence). The V and J ends lost 5 bases and 6 bases respectively, with 10 bases between them. The CDR3 DNA follows: TGTGCCAGCAGCCCGACAGTCGATGGCTACACCTTC. It codes for CASSPTVDGYTF. Full variable domain (rest looked up from reference TRBV7-9 and TRBJ1-2): DTGVSQNPRHKITKRGQNVTFRCDPISEHNRLYWYRQTLGQGPEFLTYFQNEAQLEKSRLLSDRFSAERPKGSFSTLEIQRTEQGDSAMYLCASSPTVDGYTFGSGTRLTVV.

The chain links TRBV5-5 to TRBJ2-7; a weak D match, TRBD2 (8 bases). Trimming took off 2 bases at V and 4 bases at J, with 16 bases between the two ends. The CDR3 length is 15 residues. Germline V lookup: CDR1 SGHKS, CDR2 YYEKEE (reference sequence). CDR3 DNA sequence: TGTGCCAGCAGCTTAGTAGCGGGACAGTCTTACGAGCAGTACGTC. Translation: CASSLVAGQSYEQYV.

This chain joins TRBV30 and TRBJ2-7; 7 bases align to TRBD2. Germline V lookup: CDR1 GTSNPN, CDR2 SVGIG (reference sequence). This CDR3 contains 13 residues. The V and J ends lost 5 bases and 2 bases, in that order; junction bases with no gene match: 6. CDR3 in DNA: TGTGCCTGGTCCGGCGGGGGAACCTACGAGCAGTACGTC. Translation gives CAWSGGGTYEQYV.

This chain joins TRBV28 and TRBJ2-7; D unclear. This CDR3 region has 13 residues. The V gene lost 6 bases and the J gene lost 0 bases, with 9 bases spanning the gap. CDR1 and CDR2 from the germline V gene are MDHEN and SYDVKM. The CDR3 bases are TGTGCCAGCAGCGGGTCTCCCTCCTACGAGCAGTACGTC. Its protein product is CASSGSPSYEQYV.

This rearrangement joins TRBV27 to TRBJ2-3; 8 nucleotides line up with TRBD1. V was clipped by 2 bases and J by 3 bases; unmatched bases: 10. The CDR3 sequence is 17 residues long. The V gene's germline CDR1 is MNHEY and CDR2 SMNVEV (reference sequence). The CDR3, as DNA: TGTGCCAGCAGTTTACAGGGGGCTGGTAAATTTACAGATACGCAGTATTTT. This gives the protein CASSLQGAGKFTDTQYF.

J is TRBJ2-1 and V is TRBV19, with TRBD1 matching 12 bases. Looked up from germline, CDR1 is LNHDA and CDR2 is SQIVND (reference sequence). The CDR3 has 15 residues. The J segment lost 8 bases and the V segment lost 5 bases, leaving 7 bases of the junction unmatched. This chain's CDR3 is CASSLRDRGRDEQFF. DNA of the CDR3: TGTGCCAGTAGTCTCCGGGACAGGGGGCGCGATGAGCAGTTCTTC.

The V and J genes are TRBV5-1 and TRBJ2-2; 10 bases map to TRBD1. The CDR3 runs to 14 residues. Trimming at V came to 4 bases and at J to 5 bases, leaving 2 bases not matched to a gene. CDR1 is SGHRS and CDR2 is YFSETQ in the germline V gene. The CDR3 is CASSPGQGTGELFF. CDR3 nucleotide sequence: TGCGCCAGCAGCCCGGGACAGGGGACCGGGGAGCTGTTTTTT.

The CDR3 nucleotides are TGCAGCGTTGCTGCGGTGGAGACCCAGTACTTC. It translates to CSVAAVETQYF. The chain is built from TRBV29-1 and TRBJ2-5; D uncertain. Germline CDR1 is SQVTM and CDR2 is ANQGSEA. This CDR3 contains 11 residues. Trimming cost V 4 bases and J 5 bases, with 8 bases left between them.

The chain joins TRBV7-8 to TRBJ1-4; the match to TRBD1 covers 9 bases. V lost 5 bases and J lost 6; bases outside the gene matches: 7. Per the germline V gene, CDR1 is SGHVS and CDR2 is FQNEAQ. CDR3 length equals 15 residues. CDR3 DNA: TGTGCCAGCAGCCAGGGACAGGGTCGGGATGAAAAACTGTTTTTT. This gives the protein CASSQGQGRDEKLFF. The full variable domain, in which reference TRBV7-8 and TRBJ1-4 provide the parts outside the CDR3, is GAGVSQSPRYKVAKRGQDVALRCDPISGHVSLFWYQQALGQGPEFLTYFQNEAQLDKSGLPSDRFFAERPEGSVSTLKIQRTQQEDSAVYLCASSQGQGRDEKLFFGSGTQLSVL.

This clone has just one count. This CDR3 reads CASSYSRHLGYTF. The CDR3 region has the DNA TGTGCCAGCAGTTACTCGAGACACCTTGGCTACACCTTC. The chain uses TRBV6-5 and TRBJ1-2; D is unclear. Germline V gene lookup returns CDR1 MNHEY and CDR2 SVGAGI. The CDR3 extends over 13 amino acids. V was pared by 0 bases and J by 7 bases, with 9 bases between.

This chain joins TRBV5-1 and TRBJ2-7, with 14 bases identical to TRBD2. CDR3 length equals 17 residues. Germline V gives CDR1 SGHRS, CDR2 YFSETQ. Germline trimming cut 3 bases from V and 0 bases from J; bases unmatched to any gene: 5. The CDR3 reads CASSSGLAGGLSYEQYF. The CDR3 DNA sequence: TGCGCCAGCAGCTCCGGACTAGCGGGGGGCCTCTCCTACGAGCAGTACTTC.

This clone was recorded a few times. The chain has TRBV2 and TRBJ1-6, with 9 bases fitting TRBD1. The CDR3 has 14 amino acids. Germline CDR1 and CDR2: SNHLY and FYNNEI. The ends lost 7 bases at V and 6 bases at J; junction bases unmatched: 4. The CDR3: CASKDRGSNSPLHF. In DNA form, the CDR3 reads TGTGCCAGCAAGGACAGGGGCTCTAATTCACCCCTCCACTTT.

The rearrangement uses TRBV6-4 and TRBJ2-1, with D possibly TRBD2 on 6 matching bases. The CDR3 sequence is 15 residues long. Trimming cost V 5 bases and J 5 bases, with 16 bases left between them. Germline V gene sequence: CDR1 MRHNA, CDR2 SNTAGT. The CDR3 coding sequence is TGTGCCAGCAGTTCCTATTGGGGGGTGAACAATGAGCAGTTCTTC. This encodes CASSSYWGVNNEQFF.

The V call is TRBV29-1, the J call TRBJ2-5; 11 bases line up with TRBD2. The CDR3 length is 14 residues. Germline CDR1 and CDR2: SQVTM and ANQGSEA. Trimming took 7 bases from V and 4 from J; bases not matched to a gene: 8. The CDR3 is CSAQGLAGGETQYF. The CDR3 DNA sequence: TGCAGCGCCCAAGGGCTAGCGGGGGGAGAGACCCAGTACTTC.

The chain uses TRBV2 and TRBJ2-5, with 12 bases identical to TRBD2. Per germline, CDR1 SNHLY and CDR2 FYNNEI. V was pared by 9 bases and J by 1 base, with 3 bases of the junction left unmatched. The CDR3 loop spans 14 amino acids. CDR3 DNA: TGTGCCAGTGTACTAGCGGGGGGCCAAGAGACCCAGTACTTC. Its protein product is CASVLAGGQETQYF.

This clone was counted a single time. The genes are TRBV27 and TRBJ2-5, with TRBD2 matching 9 bases. Germline loops: CDR1 MNHEY, CDR2 SMNVEV (reference sequence). The CDR3 extends over 14 amino acids. The junction had 3 bases not matched to a gene; V was cut back by 6 bases and J by 1 base. The CDR3 DNA follows: TGTGCCAGCAGGGGTAGCGGGAGCCAAGAGACCCAGTACTTC. Residues: CASRGSGSQETQYF.

This sequence joins TRBV29-1 and TRBJ1-2; unclear D gene. The V end was cut by 6 bases, the J end by 3 bases, with 8 bases between. CDR1 and CDR2 (germline): SQVTM, ANQGSEA. The CDR3 runs to 11 residues. CDR3 residues: CSVDLDYGYTF. CDR3 nucleotides: TGCAGCGTGGATCTAGACTATGGCTACACCTTC.

This chain uses TRBV11-3 with TRBJ2-1, with TRBD2 matching over 10 bases. The germline V gene encodes CDR1 SGHNT and CDR2 YENEEA. After removal of 5 bases from V and 5 bases from J, the junction contained 3 bases not matched to a gene. CDR3 size: 14 residues. This chain's CDR3 is CASSTSGVHNEQFF. The DNA for the CDR3 is TGTGCCAGCAGCACTAGCGGGGTCCACAATGAGCAGTTCTTC.

This chain uses TRBV29-1 with TRBJ2-1; 12 bases are shared with TRBD2. V trimming: 6 bases; J trimming: 4 bases; junction bases outside the gene matches: 7. The germline CDR1 and CDR2 sequences are SQVTM and ANQGSEA. CDR3 length: 15 amino acids. The CDR3 DNA follows: TGCAGCGTAACCGGACTAGCGGGAAAGTACAATGAGCAGTTCTTC. Protein: CSVTGLAGKYNEQFF.

The gene calls are TRBV5-1 and TRBJ1-2; 9 nucleotides agree with TRBD1. This CDR3 comprises 16 residues. Per the germline V gene, CDR1 is SGHRS and CDR2 is YFSETQ. The junction had 9 bases not matched to a gene; V was cut back by 4 bases and J by 2 bases. The CDR3: CASSNGQGRDNYGYTF. The DNA for the CDR3 is TGCGCCAGCAGCAACGGACAGGGGCGGGACAACTATGGCTACACCTTC. Based on the CDR3 plus reference TRBV5-1 and TRBJ1-2, the full variable domain is KAGVTQTPRYLIKTRGQQVTLSCSPISGHRSVSWYQQTPGQGLQFLFEYFSETQRNKGNFPGRFSGRQFSNSRSEMNVSTLELGDSALYLCASSNGQGRDNYGYTFGSGTRLTVV.

To note about this clone: One end of the junction is discordant with germline, which a read error may explain. The chain combines TRBV2 with TRBJ1-1; the match to TRBD1 covers 7 bases. CDR1 and CDR2 (germline): SNHLY, FYNNEI. This CDR3 region has 10 residues. CDR3: CASARGRLLF. The CDR3 DNA sequence: TGTGCCAGCGCGAGGGGGCGGCTCTTATTT.

The chain combines TRBV7-9 with TRBJ1-2; 10 bases are a match to TRBD1. CDR1 and CDR2 (germline): SEHNR, FQNEAQ (reference sequence). Trimming took 5 bases from V and 4 from J; bases not matched to a gene: 10. The CDR3 has 16 residues. The chain's CDR3 is CASSHPRDRGSYGYTF. CDR3 coding DNA: TGTGCCAGCAGCCATCCCCGGGACAGGGGTTCCTATGGCTACACCTTC.

This chain connects TRBV10-3 to TRBJ2-2, with TRBD1 matching 11 bases. CDR1 and CDR2 from the germline V gene are ENHRY and SYGVKD. V dropped 7 bases and J dropped 0; count of bases not matched to a gene: 1. This CDR3 is built from 15 residues. CDR3 residues: CAIKGQGANTGELFF. As DNA, the CDR3 is TGTGCCATCAAGGGACAGGGGGCGAACACCGGGGAGCTGTTTTTT.

This clone came up a few times. The chain carries TRBV6-1 and TRBJ2-3, with a weak D call TRBD2 (6 bases). Germline CDR1 reads MNHNS; CDR2 reads SASEGT. V shed 6 bases and J shed 3 bases, with 13 bases lying between them. This CDR3 spans 14 amino acids. The CDR3 loop is CASRATSLTDTQYF. The DNA for the CDR3 is TGTGCCAGCAGGGCGACTAGTTTAACAGATACGCAGTATTTT.